This T cell receptor beta chain was recovered during a study of blood T cell repertoires in COVID-19 (dated by TCRdb to between 2020 and 2021). As for the study more broadly: Samples from collaborators originated in the United States, Italy and Spain and spanned both the acute and convalescent phases of COVID-19. The prospective study material was composed of cDNA or gDNA derived from T cells, B-cell-depleted T cells, or PBMCs. Deeply sampled blood TCRbeta repertoires from subjects exposed to, actively infected with, or recovered from COVID-19 were included in the dataset. The repertoires were released in a freely available public database intended as a resource for research on the immune response to SARS-CoV-2. Samples were obtained from the ongoing ImmuneRACE study (first 160 participants) and from about 1,300 subjects provided by 6 global collaborators. The sample metadata nearly always contained a de-identified subject ID, COVID-19 status, age in years and sex. Where available, HLA class I and class II types were taken from metadata supplied by the sample provider and were not determined by assay-based typing.

The paper as a whole reports these results and caveats: The quantity of clinical and demographic metadata differed by source and by participant and was supplied without curation.

Enrolling through a virtual design, the prospective study's participants ranged in age from roughly 18 to 89 years and lived across 24 United States geographic areas. In the prospective study, participants were assigned to cohorts based on the clinical history participants reported in a screening survey and a study questionnaire. ImmuneRACE Cohort 3 recovered participants were defined by two consecutive negative NP/OP PCR tests, healthcare professional clearance, or symptom resolution. In the prospective study, whole blood, serum and a nasopharyngeal or oropharyngeal swab were collected from each participant by mobile phlebotomists. Additional blood draws and questionnaires over an approximately 2-month period could optionally be provided by prospective study participants. Before DNA extraction, blood samples from the prospective study were shipped at room temperature or frozen. The immunoSEQ Assay, a bias-controlled multiplex PCR, was used to amplify TCRbeta CDR3 regions from genomic DNA. Per the original workflow: Nucleated cell counts per sample were estimated from amplification of reference gene primers within the assay. Sequence reads were collapsed and filtered to measure the absolute abundance of every unique TCRbeta CDR3 rearrangement. For each sample, productive Simpson clonality was calculated by taking the square root of Simpson's diversity index across productive rearrangements. TCRdb took this table from immuneACCESS and kept in-frame rearrangements with V and J called. Such tables lack part of the clones; where checked against another copy, unresolved V genes explain under half of the gap, and the rest is unexplained. The V and J calls and clone size were taken over from that table, and D and trimming were inferred from the DNA. The sample profile shows approximately 150,000 clones; 87% of them were found once. The ten most abundant clones make up about 11% of the sample.

This clone appeared a single time. Its antigen is currently not known. Per-nucleotide qualities are absent, and no much larger clonotype sits a single base away. The source material was PBMCs or T cells enriched from blood (not recorded which). The TCR was taken from a man in his 60s who had recovered from COVID-19.

In nucleotides, the sequence is TGTGCCAGCAGCACCCACCTAGCGGGAGGGGGAGAGACCCAGTACTTC. The resulting protein is CASSTHLAGGGETQYF. The chain is encoded by TRBV9 joined to TRBJ2-5; TRBD2 fits 12 bases in the junction. Compared with germline, V lacks 4 bases and J lacks 4 bases; bases without a gene match: 8. The germline V gene sets CDR1 to SGDLS and CDR2 to YYNGEE. Taken from cysteine to phenylalanine, the CDR3 has 16 residues. Only the CDR3 DNA stays, 48 bases, in frame from base 1.